The entry that follows covers one T cell receptor beta chain sequence. Antigen unknown. Using RNA transcripts, the TCR beta CDR3 regions were amplified. An opening RT-PCR round employed HTBI primers and preceded a second-round multiplex PCR. TCRdb fed the multiplex PCR reads into MiXCR, producing one record per CDR3 protein. This table has roughly 13,000 distinct CDR3 sequences, roughly 50% appearing once. The data belong to a study of Graves' ophthalmopathy and Graves' hyperthyroidism. At the level of the study: The blood sample was drawn at first diagnosis and before any treatment. Overall study results and limits: Using 13 signatures, a model distinguished ophthalmopathy from stable hyperthyroidism, reaching just under 90% sensitivity and 81.08% specificity. The majority of expanded thyroid clonotypes above 0.001 frequency also occurred in blood.

Germline V gene sequence: CDR1 MGHRA, CDR2 YSYEKL. Germline trimming cut 5 bases from V and 4 bases from J; bases unmatched to any gene: 7. This CDR3 has 14 residues. The sequence was obtained from a woman younger than 45 with Graves' ophthalmopathy. The sample taken for sequencing was peripheral blood. The V gene is TRBV4-1, the J gene TRBJ2-7, with 8 bases fitting TRBD2. The CDR3 region is CASSSGLGTYEQYF. The CDR3 DNA is TGCGCCAGCAGCTCGGGACTAGGGACGTACGAGCAGTACTTC.